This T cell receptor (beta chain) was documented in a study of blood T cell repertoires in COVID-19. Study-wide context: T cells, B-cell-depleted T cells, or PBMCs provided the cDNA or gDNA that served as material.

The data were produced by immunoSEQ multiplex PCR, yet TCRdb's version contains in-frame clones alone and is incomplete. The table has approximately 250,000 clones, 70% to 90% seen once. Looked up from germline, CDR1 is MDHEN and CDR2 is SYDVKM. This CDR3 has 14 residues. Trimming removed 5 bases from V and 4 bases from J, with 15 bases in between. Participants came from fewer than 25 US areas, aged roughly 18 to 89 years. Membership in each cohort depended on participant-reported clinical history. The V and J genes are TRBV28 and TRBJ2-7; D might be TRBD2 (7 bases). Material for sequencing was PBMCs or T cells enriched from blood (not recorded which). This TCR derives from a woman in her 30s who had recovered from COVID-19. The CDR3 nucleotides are TGTGCCAGCAGTCTAGGGGGGGGTAGGTACGAGCAGTACTTC. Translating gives CASSLGGGRYEQYF.